This T cell receptor (beta chain) comes out of a study of CD8 T cells in ankylosing spondylitis. Library preparation for TCR beta used quantitative 5'-RACE with molecular barcodes. TCRdb re-derived calls from the 5' RACE reads in MiXCR, one entry per CDR3 protein. Of about 450,000 distinct CDR3 sequences listed, around 26% are singletons. To note about this clonotype: Its antigen is currently unknown.

With V trimmed by 1 base and J by 4 bases, 18 bases remained unmatched. The germline CDR1 and CDR2 sequences are SSHAT and FNYEAQ (reference sequence). The CDR3 sequence is 20 residues long. Broader study findings: Ankylosing spondylitis blood appeared to be characterized by a TCR beta motif of several highly homologous variants.

Sequenced: blood, either unsorted or a sorted T cell fraction (not recorded which). This clonotype was sampled from a male donor with ankylosing spondylitis. The chain couples TRBV7-7 to TRBJ2-2, with 7 bases matching TRBD1. For the CDR3, the DNA is TGTGCCAGCAGCTTAGAGGAAGGACAGGTTCCGTCCTCGGGCACCGGGGAGCTGTTTTTT. This codes for CASSLEEGQVPSSGTGELFF. The full variable domain, its missing parts supplied by reference TRBV7-7 and TRBJ2-2, is GAGVSQSPRYKVTKRGQDVTLRCDPISSHATLYWYQQALGQGPEFLTYFNYEAQPDKSGLPSDRFSAERPEGSISTLTIQRTEQRDSAMYRCASSLEEGQVPSSGTGELFFGEGSRLTVL.